This T cell receptor beta chain was captured in a study of blood T cell repertoires in COVID-19. The V and J ends lost 1 base and 5 bases, in that order; junction bases with no gene match: 10. Germline values: CDR1 SQVTM, CDR2 ANQGSEA. The CDR3 runs to 15 residues. The method was immunoSEQ multiplex PCR; TCRdb's version includes in-frame clones alone and lacks a portion of them. The sample holds about 210,000 clones; about 90% are singletons and the top ten take under 1.5%. Source material: peripheral blood. The TCR sequence derives from a man aged 30-40 years with acute or convalescent COVID-19. V gene TRBV29-1 combines with J gene TRBJ1-2; 7 bases are shared with TRBD1. In nucleotides, the CDR3 is TGCAGCGTTGAAGCAAGTAGGGGGCTTAGGTATGGCTACACCTTC. Amino acids: CSVEASRGLRYGYTF.